The subject of this entry is one TCR beta chain. The target of this receptor is not known. Within one base of it there is no much larger clone, and no base qualities were kept. The CDR3 runs 17 residues from the cysteine to the phenylalanine. The retained sequence is limited to the CDR3, 51 bases, with the frame set at the first base. Trimming leaves V shorter by 6 bases and J shorter by 0 bases, with the junction holding 14 bases beyond the gene matches. This entry belongs to a study of T cell repertoires in cytomegalovirus infection (dated by TCRdb to the late 2010s). Describing the broader study: Recently identified HLA-C-restricted CMV epitopes, whose presentation resists viral immunomodulation, were targeted by peptide stimulations together with well-studied HLA-B-restricted epitopes. Donor HLA type was relevant to the analysis, because carriage of CMV infection together with the matching HLA type was indicated by public TCR beta signatures.

Overall study outcomes, separate from this receptor: Carriers of CMV infection plus the relevant HLA type were discriminated by the cumulative frequency of public TCR beta family members in the study cohort and in an independent roughly 350-donor cohort. In the ex vivo response, HLA-C-restricted CMV-specific TCR beta clonotypes were dominant, and in two of eight donors the single most frequent clonotype came from this HLA-C-restricted group.

The sequencing machine was an Illumina HiSeq 1500. Clones were called with MiXCR by TCRdb after fastp trimmed the public reads at Q25, and only in-frame beta chains were retained. Rows with one shared CDR3 protein collapse into an entry with the most common genes and DNA. The sample table holds 380,000 or so distinct CDR3 sequences, of which around a third were seen once. The top ten constitute approximately 15% of the sample. The sample's treatment or condition label, in plain terms: in vitro stimulation with specific CMV peptide epitopes to enrich CMV-specific T cells. The starting material was cultured PBMCs, obtained from culture after CMV antigen stimulation. The TCR comes from a human donor in good health (CMV status not recorded). Some clones in this sample may be carry-over from other donors' samples. This receptor chain uses TRBV12-3 or TRBV12-4 and TRBJ2-7; 7 central bases correspond to TRBD1. The CDR3 reads CASRSPTGRSSSYEQYF. Here is the DNA: TGTGCCAGCAGGAGCCCGACAGGGAGATCAAGCTCCTACGAGCAGTACTTC.